This T cell receptor beta chain came from a study of radiotherapy plus CTLA-4 blockade in lung cancer. With 2 bases removed from V and 0 bases from J, the gap between germline ends came to 11 bases. CDR1 and CDR2 from the germline V gene are SGDLS and YYNGEE. The CDR3 is made up of 15 amino acids. The repertoire was sequenced with immunoSEQ multiplex PCR; TCRdb's copy has only in-frame clones and lacks some. The table includes about 49,000 clones, approximately 85% detected once. The source is a human donor with non-small cell lung cancer whose response to radiotherapy plus ipilimumab could not be evaluated. The chain has TRBV9 and TRBJ2-5, with D perhaps matching TRBD1 (7 bases). The input for sequencing was peripheral blood, taken from a patient treated with radiotherapy plus ipilimumab. The CDR3, as DNA: TGTGCCAGCAGCGTGGCAGGGGGGTACCAAGAGACCCAGTACTTC. This gives the protein CASSVAGGYQETQYF.